Each of the 22 T cell receptor beta chains below was sequenced from the same sample in a study of OX40 agonist ivuxolimab in advanced cancers. The data were produced by immunoSEQ multiplex PCR, yet TCRdb's version contains in-frame clones alone and is incomplete. The repertoire has tens of thousands of clones, less than 90% of them found once; the top ten carry more than 0.95%. The sample was CD4+ or CD8+ T cells sorted from blood, taken in a trial of the OX40 agonist ivuxolimab. These receptors were collected from an adult with an advanced solid tumor such as melanoma, head and neck, liver or kidney cancer.

A single count supports this clone. The chain links TRBV30 to TRBJ2-1; D gene ambiguous. Germline CDR1 is GTSNPN and CDR2 is SVGIG (reference sequence). This CDR3 has 12 residues. V lost 1 base and J 8 bases, leaving 9 bases between the germline ends. The CDR3 DNA reads TGTGCCTGGAGTGGACAACCCCATGAGCAGTTCTTC. The encoded protein is CAWSGQPHEQFF.

This chain links TRBV5-1 with TRBJ1-6; TRBD1 aligns across 8 bases. This CDR3 is 15 amino acids long. Germline CDR1 SGHRS, CDR2 YFSETQ. V was pared by 5 bases and J by 7 bases, with 8 bases of the junction left unmatched. The CDR3 nucleotides are TGCGCCAGCAGTTCGAAGGGACAGGACAATTCACCCCTCCACTTT. Its protein product is CASSSKGQDNSPLHF.

V is TRBV5-1 and J is TRBJ2-3, with D maybe TRBD1 (6 bases). Germline V lookup: CDR1 SGHRS, CDR2 YFSETQ. CDR3 length equals 15 residues. With 0 bases removed from V and 0 bases from J, the gap between germline ends came to 8 bases. The CDR3 spells CASSLAGASTDTQYF. The CDR3 coding sequence is TGCGCCAGCAGCTTGGCAGGGGCGAGCACAGATACGCAGTATTTT.

The chain carries TRBV11-2 and TRBJ1-6, with 7 bases lining up with TRBD1. The CDR3 contains 16 residues. The V gene end was trimmed by 5 bases and the J gene end by 8 bases; junction bases not matched to a gene: 12. Germline V CDR1 and CDR2: SGHAT, FQNNGV. The CDR3 protein is CASSDYRGPGYSPLHF. CDR3 coding DNA: TGTGCCAGCAGCGATTACAGGGGTCCGGGGTATTCACCCCTCCACTTT.

This clone has just a few counts. The chain recombines TRBV25-1 with TRBJ1-2, with unresolved D. V gave up 3 bases and J gave up 7 bases, with 15 bases separating them. The CDR3 runs to 14 residues. Germline V gene lookup returns CDR1 MGHDK and CDR2 SYGVNS. The CDR3 protein is CASSDPRQDSGYTF. CDR3 in DNA: TGTGCCAGCAGTGACCCCCGTCAGGACTCTGGCTACACCTTC.

The chain has TRBV18 and TRBJ1-1, with D perhaps matching TRBD1 (5 bases). In germline, CDR1 is KGHSH, CDR2 LQKENI. V lost 4 bases and J lost 8, with 14 bases in between. CDR3 length: 13 residues. The CDR3 is CASSQGVSQEAFF. The CDR3 DNA reads TGTGCCAGCTCACAAGGGGTATCCCAAGAAGCTTTCTTT.

The chain uses TRBV4-3 and TRBJ2-1; 9 nucleotides agree with TRBD1. CDR3 size: 16 residues. Germline V gene sequence: CDR1 LGHNA, CDR2 YSLEER. V lost 4 bases to trimming and J lost 8 bases; unmatched junction nucleotides: 12. The CDR3 DNA reads as TGCGCCAGCAGCCCTAGCCCCGGGACAGGGCGGGATGAGCAGTTCTTC. Amino acid sequence: CASSPSPGTGRDEQFF.

The rearrangement joins TRBV18 to TRBJ2-7; D not resolved. Germline V gene lookup returns CDR1 KGHSH and CDR2 LQKENI. V lost 2 bases, J lost 6 bases, and 8 bases lay in between. The CDR3 has 12 residues. For the CDR3, the DNA is TGTGCCAGCTCACCAGACGAGCGCGAGCAGTACTTC. Translating it yields CASSPDEREQYF.

This sequence joins TRBV5-1 and TRBJ2-5; TRBD2 is a possible D gene (6 bases). Per germline, CDR1 SGHRS and CDR2 YFSETQ. Deletions cut 3 bases from V and 2 bases from J, with 20 bases between. CDR3 length: 17 residues. Here the CDR3 reads CASSSVTHGSGQETQYF. The CDR3 region has the DNA TGCGCCAGCAGCTCGGTCACCCACGGGAGTGGGCAAGAGACCCAGTACTTC.

This clone was seen just once. V and J are TRBV19 and TRBJ1-1; 7 bases match TRBD1. Germline assignment: CDR1 LNHDA and CDR2 SQIVND (reference sequence). The CDR3 has 15 amino acids. The trim removed 3 bases at V and 4 bases at J, leaving 8 bases unmatched. The CDR3 nucleotides are TGTGCCAGTAGTATCAATTCCGCAGGGGGCACTGAAGCTTTCTTT. This gives the protein CASSINSAGGTEAFF.

This clone was counted a few times. The chain employs TRBV7-2 and TRBJ2-3; the D gene is possibly TRBD2 (6 bases). This CDR3 spans 15 amino acids. Germline V gives CDR1 SGHTA, CDR2 FQGNSA. Trimming shortened V by 1 base and J by 1 base, and 9 bases separated the two germline ends. DNA of the CDR3: TGTGCCAGCAGCTTAGGGTGGGGGGGCACAGATACGCAGTATTTT. Translated: CASSLGWGGTDTQYF.

This chain links TRBV5-1 with TRBJ1-2; a possible D gene is TRBD1 (6 bases). The CDR3 has 14 amino acids. Germline V gene data show CDR1 as SGHRS and CDR2 as YFSETQ. V was clipped by 4 bases and J by 0 bases, with 10 bases between them. The CDR3 is CASSQDRANYGYTF. CDR3 sequence (DNA): TGCGCCAGCAGCCAGGACAGAGCTAACTATGGCTACACCTTC.

The chain couples TRBV4-2 to TRBJ2-1; D not certain. V was trimmed by 1 base and J by 8 bases, leaving 6 bases between them. CDR3 length: 12 amino acids. Germline V gene data show CDR1 as LGHNA and CDR2 as YNFKEQ. CDR3 residues: CASSQARDEQFF. DNA for the CDR3: TGTGCCAGCAGCCAAGCTAGGGATGAGCAGTTCTTC.

The rearrangement joins TRBV2 to TRBJ2-5, with TRBD1 matching 10 bases. Trimming took 2 bases from V and 5 from J; bases not matched to a gene: 5. This CDR3 comprises 15 residues. Germline CDR1 SNHLY, CDR2 FYNNEI. CDR3 residues: CASSELGTGDETQYF. In DNA form, the CDR3 reads TGTGCCAGCAGTGAACTGGGGACAGGGGATGAGACCCAGTACTTC.

The genes are TRBV7-9 and TRBJ1-1; D not certain. The CDR3 is made up of 16 amino acids. V was pared by 5 bases and J by 0 bases, with 16 bases between. Germline assignment: CDR1 SEHNR and CDR2 FQNEAQ (reference sequence). The CDR3 nucleotides read TGTGCCAGCAGCGCCCCGGCGGGAACAATGAACACTGAAGCTTTCTTT. Encoded protein: CASSAPAGTMNTEAFF.

V is TRBV10-3 and J is TRBJ2-3, with 8 positions matching TRBD1. V was pared by 10 bases and J by 2 bases, with 8 bases of the junction left unmatched. Germline V gene data show CDR1 as ENHRY and CDR2 as SYGVKD. This CDR3 has 14 amino acids. The CDR3 sequence is CASQGAPYTDTQYF. In DNA form, the CDR3 reads TGTGCCAGTCAGGGGGCCCCCTACACAGATACGCAGTATTTT.

The chain has TRBV6-1 and TRBJ1-6, with D possibly TRBD1 on 6 matching bases. The germline gives CDR1 MNHNS, CDR2 SASEGT. The V end was cut by 3 bases, the J end by 15 bases, with 15 bases between. CDR3 length equals 13 residues. The CDR3 region is CASSDGTNLGLHF. Here the CDR3 DNA reads TGTGCCAGCAGTGACGGGACAAATCTTGGCCTCCACTTT.

The chain couples TRBV7-9 to TRBJ2-1; tentative D call: TRBD2 (7 bases). This CDR3 is 15 amino acids long. Germline lookup yields CDR1 SEHNR and CDR2 FQNEAQ (reference sequence). V was shortened by 4 bases and J by 3 bases, with 13 bases between the two germline ends. This CDR3 is CASSSVGGVYNEQFF. For the CDR3, the DNA is TGTGCCAGCAGCTCAGTAGGGGGGGTCTACAATGAGCAGTTCTTC.

The V gene is TRBV19, the J gene TRBJ2-6; D gene unclear. The germline gives CDR1 LNHDA, CDR2 SQIVND (reference sequence). The CDR3 has 17 amino acids. V lost 7 bases to trimming and J lost 1 base, with 17 bases between them. In nucleotides, the CDR3 is TGTGCCAGTACCCGCCCGACGGAATCTTCTGGGGCCAACGTCCTGACTTTC. Its translation: CASTRPTESSGANVLTF.

The chain is built from TRBV4-1 and TRBJ2-4; a possible D gene is TRBD2 (6 bases). Germline V CDR1 and CDR2: MGHRA, YSYEKL. V lost 0 bases to trimming and J lost 6 bases, with 9 bases between them. This CDR3 comprises 14 residues. The CDR3 nucleotides read TGCGCCAGCAGCCAAGATGCGGGGTTAAACATTCAGTACTTC. Protein: CASSQDAGLNIQYF.

J is TRBJ2-1 and V is TRBV7-2; 9 bases agree with TRBD2. This CDR3 region has 15 residues. After removal of 5 bases from V and 5 bases from J, the junction contained 7 bases not matched to a gene. From germline, CDR1 is SGHTA and CDR2 FQGNSA. CDR3 sequence (DNA): TGTGCCAGCAGCCCTAAGCGGGGGGCCAACAATGAGCAGTTCTTC. Translating it yields CASSPKRGANNEQFF.

The CDR3 bases are TGTGCCAGCAGCCGGGGGGACAGGGGCTACGAGCAGTACTTC. Translation gives CASSRGDRGYEQYF. The genes are TRBV5-4 and TRBJ2-7; 10 nucleotides align to TRBD1. Germline V gives CDR1 SGHNT, CDR2 YYREEE (reference sequence). Unmatched junction bases numbered 4, after V lost 4 bases and J lost 3 bases. The CDR3 is 14 amino acids.